This T cell receptor beta chain was sequenced in a study of identical twins. All donors comprised healthy Caucasians. V was pared by 1 base and J by 7 bases, with 10 bases between. The CDR3 runs to 13 residues. General study findings and limits: Findings came from cross-sectional statistics, without long-term follow-up of donors.

In this sample, this clonotype turned up a few times. As yet, its antigen is unknown. cDNA carried unique molecular identifiers, and a universal primer site was added by template switching. TCRdb re-derived calls from the 5' RACE reads in MiXCR, one entry per CDR3 protein. The sample consists of approximately 210,000 distinct CDR3 sequences, roughly a tenth of them appearing once. The V and J genes are TRBV12-3 or TRBV12-4 and TRBJ2-5; D remains unclear. The sample was memory (CD45RO+) T cells sorted from blood. The TCR comes from a woman aged 18 to 35 in good health. The CDR3 here is CASSLGGFGTQYF. In DNA, the CDR3 is TGTGCCAGCAGTTTAGGAGGTTTTGGGACCCAGTACTTC.